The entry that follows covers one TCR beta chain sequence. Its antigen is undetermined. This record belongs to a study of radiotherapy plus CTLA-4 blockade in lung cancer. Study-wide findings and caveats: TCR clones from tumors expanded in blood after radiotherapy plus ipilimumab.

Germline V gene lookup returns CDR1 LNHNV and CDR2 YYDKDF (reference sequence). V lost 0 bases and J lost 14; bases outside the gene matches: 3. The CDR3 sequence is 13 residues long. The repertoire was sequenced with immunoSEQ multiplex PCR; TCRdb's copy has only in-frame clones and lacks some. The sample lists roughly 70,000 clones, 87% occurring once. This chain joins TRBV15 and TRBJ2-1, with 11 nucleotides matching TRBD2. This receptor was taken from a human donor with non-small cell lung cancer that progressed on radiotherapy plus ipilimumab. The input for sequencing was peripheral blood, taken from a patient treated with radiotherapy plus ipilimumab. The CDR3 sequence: CATSRDLSGREFF. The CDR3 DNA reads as TGTGCCACCAGCAGAGACCTTAGCGGGAGGGAGTTCTTC.